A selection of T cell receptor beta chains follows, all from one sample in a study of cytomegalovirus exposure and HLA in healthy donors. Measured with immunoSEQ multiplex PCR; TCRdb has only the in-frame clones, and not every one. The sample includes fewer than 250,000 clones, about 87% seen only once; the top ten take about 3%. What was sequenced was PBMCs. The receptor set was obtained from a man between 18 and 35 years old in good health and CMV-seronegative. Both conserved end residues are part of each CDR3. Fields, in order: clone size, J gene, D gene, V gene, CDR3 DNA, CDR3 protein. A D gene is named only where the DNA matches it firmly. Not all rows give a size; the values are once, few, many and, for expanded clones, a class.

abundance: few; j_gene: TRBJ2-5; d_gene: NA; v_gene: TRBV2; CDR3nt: NA; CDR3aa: CASRGTGGYFGETQYF
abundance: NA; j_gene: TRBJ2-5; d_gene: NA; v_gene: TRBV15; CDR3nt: TGTGCCACCAGCAGAGTGGGGAGGCAAGAGACCCAGTACTTC; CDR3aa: CATSRVGRQETQYF
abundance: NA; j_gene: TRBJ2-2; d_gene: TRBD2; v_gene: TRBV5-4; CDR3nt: TGTGCCAGCAGCCAAGACACACTAGCGGGGGAGCTGTTTTTT; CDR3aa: CASSQDTLAGELFF
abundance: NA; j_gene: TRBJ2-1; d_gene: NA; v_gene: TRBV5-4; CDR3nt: TGTGCCAGCAGCTTTTTACTAGCCGGGAATGAGCAGTTCTTC; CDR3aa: CASSFLLAGNEQFF
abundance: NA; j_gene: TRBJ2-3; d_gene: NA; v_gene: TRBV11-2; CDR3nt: TGTGCCAGCAGCTTAGGGAGGGGGGGGCCGAAAGATACGCAGTATTTT; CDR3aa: CASSLGRGGPKDTQYF
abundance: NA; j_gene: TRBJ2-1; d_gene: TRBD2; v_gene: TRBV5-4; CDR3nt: TGTGCCAGCAGCTCATTTAGCGGGAGCTCCTACAATGAGCAGTTCTTC; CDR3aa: CASSSFSGSSYNEQFF
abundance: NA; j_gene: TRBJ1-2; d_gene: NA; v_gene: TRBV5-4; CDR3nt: TGTGCCAGCAGCCCCCTCCTCTCCACTTCCTATGGCTACACCTTC; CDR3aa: CASSPLLSTSYGYTF
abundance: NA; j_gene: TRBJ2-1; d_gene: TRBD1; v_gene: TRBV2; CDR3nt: TGTGCCAGCAGGGACAGGTCCAGCTCCTACAATGAGCAGTTCTTC; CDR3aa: CASRDRSSSYNEQFF
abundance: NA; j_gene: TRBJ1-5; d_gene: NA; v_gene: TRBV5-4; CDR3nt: TGTGCCAGCAGCTTGTGGGAGGGGCCCCAGCATTTT; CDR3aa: CASSLWEGPQHF
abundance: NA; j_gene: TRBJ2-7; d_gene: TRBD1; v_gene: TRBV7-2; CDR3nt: TGTGCCAGCAGCTTAGCGGGACAGGGTGGCTACGAGCAGTACTTC; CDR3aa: CASSLAGQGGYEQYF
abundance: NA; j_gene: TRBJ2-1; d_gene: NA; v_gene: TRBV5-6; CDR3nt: TGTGCCAGCAGTAATAGGGGGGGGTCCTACAATGAGCAGTTCTTC; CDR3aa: CASSNRGGSYNEQFF
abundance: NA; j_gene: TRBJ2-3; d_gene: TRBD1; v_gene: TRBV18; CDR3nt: TGTGCCAGCTCATCGGGGACAGGGGGAGATACGCAGTATTTT; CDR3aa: CASSSGTGGDTQYF
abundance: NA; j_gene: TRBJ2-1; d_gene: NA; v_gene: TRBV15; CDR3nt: TGTGCCACCAGCCAGACAACAGGGAAATACAATGAGCAGTTCTTC; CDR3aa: CATSQTTGKYNEQFF
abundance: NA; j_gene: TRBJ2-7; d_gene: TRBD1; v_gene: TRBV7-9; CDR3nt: TGTGCCAGCAGCACCCCCGGGACAGGGCTTTACGAGCAGTACTTC; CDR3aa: CASSTPGTGLYEQYF
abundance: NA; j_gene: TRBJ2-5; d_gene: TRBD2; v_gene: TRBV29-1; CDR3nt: TGCAGCGGTCTAGCGGGGGAAGAGACCCAGTACTTC; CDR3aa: CSGLAGEETQYF
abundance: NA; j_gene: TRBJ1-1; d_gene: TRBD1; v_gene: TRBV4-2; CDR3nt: TGTGCCAGCAGCCACCCGACAGGGCACACTGAAGCTTTCTTT; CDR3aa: CASSHPTGHTEAFF
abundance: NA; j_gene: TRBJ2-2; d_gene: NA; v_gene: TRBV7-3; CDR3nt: TGTGCCAGCAGCTTTCCCGGGAACACCGGGGAGCTGTTTTTT; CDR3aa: CASSFPGNTGELFF
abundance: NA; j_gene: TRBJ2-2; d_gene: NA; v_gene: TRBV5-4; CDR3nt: TGTGCCAGCAAAACCACCGGGAGAAACCTTAGGGACACCGGGGAGCTGTTTTTT; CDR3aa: CASKTTGRNLRDTGELFF
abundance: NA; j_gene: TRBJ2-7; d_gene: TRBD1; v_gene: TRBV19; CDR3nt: TGTGCCAGTAGTATAGTGGACAGGGCCAACGAGCAGTACTTC; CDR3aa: CASSIVDRANEQYF
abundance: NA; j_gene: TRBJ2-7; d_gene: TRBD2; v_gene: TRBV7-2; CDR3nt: TGTGCCAGCAGCCGACAGGGACTAGCGGGGGGGTCCTACGAGCAGTACTTC; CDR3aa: CASSRQGLAGGSYEQYF
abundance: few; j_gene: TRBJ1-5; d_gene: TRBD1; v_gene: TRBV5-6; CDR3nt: TGTGCCAGCAGTTCCGGGACAGTCAATCAGCCCCAGCATTTT; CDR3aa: CASSSGTVNQPQHF
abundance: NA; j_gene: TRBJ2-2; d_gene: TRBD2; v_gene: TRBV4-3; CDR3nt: TGCGCCAGCAGCCATAGCGGGGGCCGCACCGGGGAGCTGTTTTTT; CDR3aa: CASSHSGGRTGELFF
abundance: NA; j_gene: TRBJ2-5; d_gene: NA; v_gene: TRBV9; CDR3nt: TGTGCCAGCAGCGAGGGAATGGGGAGGGGGACAGAGACCCAGTACTTC; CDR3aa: CASSEGMGRGTETQYF
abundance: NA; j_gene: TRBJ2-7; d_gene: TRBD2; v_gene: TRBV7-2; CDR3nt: TGTGCCAGCAGCCTGAGGAGGACTAGCGAGCAGTACTTC; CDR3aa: CASSLRRTSEQYF
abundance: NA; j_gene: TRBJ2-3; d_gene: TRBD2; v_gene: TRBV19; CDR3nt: TGTGCCAGTAGTATTGCGGGGGTCTCCACAGATACGCAGTATTTT; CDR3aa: CASSIAGVSTDTQYF
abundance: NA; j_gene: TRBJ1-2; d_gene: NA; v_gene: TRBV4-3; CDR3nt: TGCGCCAGCAGCCCGAGCCGGGACTATGGCTACACCTTC; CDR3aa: CASSPSRDYGYTF
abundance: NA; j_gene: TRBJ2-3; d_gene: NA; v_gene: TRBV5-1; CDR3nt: TGCGCCAGCAGCGGCTCCCCAAGAATCACAGATACGCAGTATTTT; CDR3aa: CASSGSPRITDTQYF
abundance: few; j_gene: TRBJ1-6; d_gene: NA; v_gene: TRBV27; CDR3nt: TGTGCCAGCAGTTGGAGCCGTGCTTCACCCCTCCACTTT; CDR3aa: CASSWSRASPLHF
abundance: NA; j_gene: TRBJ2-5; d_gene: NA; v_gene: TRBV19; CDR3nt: TGTGCCAGTAGTATAGGTCCAACACAAGAGACCCAGTACTTC; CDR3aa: CASSIGPTQETQYF
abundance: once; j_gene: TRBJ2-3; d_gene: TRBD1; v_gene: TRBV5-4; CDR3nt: TGTGCCAGCAGCCCCATCGGGACAGGGAACACAGATACGCAGTATTTT; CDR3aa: CASSPIGTGNTDTQYF
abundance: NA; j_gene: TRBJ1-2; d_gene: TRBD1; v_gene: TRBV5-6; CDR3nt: TGTGCCAGCAGCTTGGCGGGACAGACCTTACTAAACTATGGCTACACCTTC; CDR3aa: CASSLAGQTLLNYGYTF
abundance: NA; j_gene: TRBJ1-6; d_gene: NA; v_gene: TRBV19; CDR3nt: TGTGCCAGTAGTATAGCAGGGCCGGATTCACCCCTCCACTTT; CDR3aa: CASSIAGPDSPLHF
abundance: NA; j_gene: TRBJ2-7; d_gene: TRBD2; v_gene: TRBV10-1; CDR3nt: TGCGCCAGCAGTGAGAGACTAGCGGGCTACGAGCAGTACTTC; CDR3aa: CASSERLAGYEQYF
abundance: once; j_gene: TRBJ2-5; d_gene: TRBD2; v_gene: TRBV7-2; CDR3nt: TGTGCCAGCACCCCGGCGGGGGGATATGAGACCCAGTACTTC; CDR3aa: CASTPAGGYETQYF